Sequencing of this TCR beta chain was carried out in a study of cytomegalovirus exposure and HLA in healthy donors. Overall study findings and caveats: Clonal expansion was found to be greater in HLA-associated TCR beta chains than in equally common others in a later analysis. Per a later analysis, 15,000 to 20,000 TCR beta sequences showed association with HLA alleles at 0.05 false discovery rate. Rare TCR sequences dominated, though some public TCRs recurred in many donors.

Regarding donors, all were healthy bone marrow donors. Both 60 Vbeta primers and 13 Jbeta primers went into the PCR. Sequencing used immunoSEQ multiplex PCR; TCRdb keeps in-frame clones, though not all of them. The sample shows some 90,000 clones, over 70% of them seen only once. The CDR3 runs to 12 residues. Per the germline V gene, CDR1 is SEHNR and CDR2 is FQNEAQ (reference sequence). Trimming cost V 4 bases and J 6 bases, with 7 bases left between them. Turning to this clone: Its target is not known.

The clonotype originates from a man aged 45-65 years in good health and CMV-seropositive. The sequenced material came from PBMCs. The chain has TRBV7-9 and TRBJ2-1; no clear D. The CDR3 DNA sequence: TGTGCCAGCAGCTCCCTCGGCAATGAGCAGTTCTTC. It translates to CASSSLGNEQFF.